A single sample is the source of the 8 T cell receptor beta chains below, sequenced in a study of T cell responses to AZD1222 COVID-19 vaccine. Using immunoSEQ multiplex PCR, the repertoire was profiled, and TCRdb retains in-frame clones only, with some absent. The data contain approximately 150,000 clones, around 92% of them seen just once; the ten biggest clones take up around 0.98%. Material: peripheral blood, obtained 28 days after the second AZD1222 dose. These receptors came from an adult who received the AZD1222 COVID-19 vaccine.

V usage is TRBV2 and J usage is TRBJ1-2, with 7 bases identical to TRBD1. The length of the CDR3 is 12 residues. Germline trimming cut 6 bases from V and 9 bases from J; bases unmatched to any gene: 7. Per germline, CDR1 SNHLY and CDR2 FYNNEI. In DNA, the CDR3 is TGTGCCAGCAGGCTCCGGACAGGCCGCTACACCTTC. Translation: CASRLRTGRYTF.

The CDR3 bases are TGTGCCAGCAGCTTAGTAGGAGGAGGCGGCTATGGCTACACCTTC. Its protein product is CASSLVGGGGYGYTF. This chain joins TRBV7-9 and TRBJ1-2; D gene unclear. The CDR3 spans 15 residues. The ends were cut back, 1 base at V and 4 bases at J, with 13 bases in the middle. The germline gives CDR1 SEHNR, CDR2 FQNEAQ (reference sequence). The full variable domain, rest sourced from reference TRBV7-9 and TRBJ1-2, is DTGVSQNPRHKITKRGQNVTFRCDPISEHNRLYWYRQTLGQGPEFLTYFQNEAQLEKSRLLSDRFSAERPKGSFSTLEIQRTEQGDSAMYLCASSLVGGGGYGYTFGSGTRLTVV.

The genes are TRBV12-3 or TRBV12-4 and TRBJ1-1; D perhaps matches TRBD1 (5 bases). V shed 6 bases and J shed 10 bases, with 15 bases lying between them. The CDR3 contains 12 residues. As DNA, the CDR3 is TGTGCCAGCAGCCCCGAGATGAGGGGAGCTTTCTTT. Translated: CASSPEMRGAFF.

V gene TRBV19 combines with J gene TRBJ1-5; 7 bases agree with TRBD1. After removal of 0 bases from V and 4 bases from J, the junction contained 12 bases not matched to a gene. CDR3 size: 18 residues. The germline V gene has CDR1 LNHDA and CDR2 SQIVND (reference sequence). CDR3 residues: CASSIEGGTGDWNQPQHF. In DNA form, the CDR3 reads TGTGCCAGTAGTATAGAGGGGGGCACAGGGGATTGGAATCAGCCCCAGCATTTT.

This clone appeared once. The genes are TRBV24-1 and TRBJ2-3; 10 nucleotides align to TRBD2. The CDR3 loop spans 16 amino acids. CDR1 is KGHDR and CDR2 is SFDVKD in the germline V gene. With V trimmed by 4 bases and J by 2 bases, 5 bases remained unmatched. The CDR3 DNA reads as TGTGCCACCAGTGACCAAACTAGCGGGGACACAGATACGCAGTATTTT. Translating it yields CATSDQTSGDTDTQYF.

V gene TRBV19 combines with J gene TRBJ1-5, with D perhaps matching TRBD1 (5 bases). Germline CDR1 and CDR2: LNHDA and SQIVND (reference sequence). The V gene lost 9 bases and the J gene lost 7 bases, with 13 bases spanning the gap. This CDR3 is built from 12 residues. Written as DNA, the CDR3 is TGTGCCAGCAGGGACGGGGGGCAGCCCCAGCATTTT. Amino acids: CASRDGGQPQHF.

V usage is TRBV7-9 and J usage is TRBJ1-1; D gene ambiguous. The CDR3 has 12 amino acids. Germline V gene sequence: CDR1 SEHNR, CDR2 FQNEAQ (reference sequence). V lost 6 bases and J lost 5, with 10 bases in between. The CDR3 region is CASRFDGTEAFF. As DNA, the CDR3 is TGTGCCAGCAGATTCGACGGAACTGAAGCTTTCTTT.

The CDR3 is CASSPKGDRKTEAFF. The CDR3 DNA reads TGTGCCAGCAGCCCCAAAGGGGATAGAAAAACTGAAGCTTTCTTT. The J gene is TRBJ1-1, the V gene TRBV5-4; a weak D match, TRBD1 (5 bases). The CDR3 runs 15 residues. Germline loops: CDR1 SGHNT, CDR2 YYREEE (reference sequence). Trimming removed 4 bases at V and 5 bases at J, with 18 bases between.